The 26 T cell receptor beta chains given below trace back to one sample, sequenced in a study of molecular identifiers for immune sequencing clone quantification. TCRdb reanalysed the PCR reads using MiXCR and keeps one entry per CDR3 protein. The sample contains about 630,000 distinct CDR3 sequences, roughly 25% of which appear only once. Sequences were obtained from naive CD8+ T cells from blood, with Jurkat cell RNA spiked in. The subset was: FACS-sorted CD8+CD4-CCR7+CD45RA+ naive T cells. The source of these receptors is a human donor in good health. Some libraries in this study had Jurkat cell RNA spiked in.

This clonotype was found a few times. CDR3 sequence: CASSAAGTSGNNEQFF. CDR3 coding DNA: TGTGCCAGCAGCGCCGCCGGGACTAGCGGAAACAATGAGCAGTTCTTC. The chain has TRBV9 and TRBJ2-1; 11 nucleotides match TRBD2. The CDR3 extends over 16 amino acids. CDR1 and CDR2 from the germline V gene are SGDLS and YYNGEE. Trimming removed 3 bases from V and 5 bases from J; junction bases left unmatched: 7.

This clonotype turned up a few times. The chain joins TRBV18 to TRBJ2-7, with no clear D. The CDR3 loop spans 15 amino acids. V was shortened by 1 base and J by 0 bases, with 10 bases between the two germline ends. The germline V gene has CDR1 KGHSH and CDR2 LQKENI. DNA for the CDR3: TGTGCCAGCTCACCACGGAAGGAACGCTCCTACGAGCAGTACTTC. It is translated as CASSPRKERSYEQYF.

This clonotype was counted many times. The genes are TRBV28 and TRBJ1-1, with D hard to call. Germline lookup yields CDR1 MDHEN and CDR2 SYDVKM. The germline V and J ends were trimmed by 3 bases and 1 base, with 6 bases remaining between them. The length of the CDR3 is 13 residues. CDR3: CASSFYTNTEAFF. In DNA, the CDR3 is TGTGCCAGCAGTTTCTACACGAACACTGAAGCTTTCTTT.

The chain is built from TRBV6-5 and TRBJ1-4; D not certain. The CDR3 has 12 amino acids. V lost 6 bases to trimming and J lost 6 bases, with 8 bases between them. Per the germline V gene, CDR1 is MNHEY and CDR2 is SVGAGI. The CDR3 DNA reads TGTGCCAGCAGCCGGACGCATGAAAAACTGTTTTTT. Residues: CASSRTHEKLFF.

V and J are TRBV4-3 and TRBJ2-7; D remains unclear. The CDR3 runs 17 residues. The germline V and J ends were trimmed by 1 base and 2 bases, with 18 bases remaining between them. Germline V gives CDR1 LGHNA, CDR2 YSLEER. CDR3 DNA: TGCGCCAGCAGCCAAGGAGCCTCGTCTGCGCCGCCCTACGAGCAGTACTTC. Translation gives CASSQGASSAPPYEQYF.

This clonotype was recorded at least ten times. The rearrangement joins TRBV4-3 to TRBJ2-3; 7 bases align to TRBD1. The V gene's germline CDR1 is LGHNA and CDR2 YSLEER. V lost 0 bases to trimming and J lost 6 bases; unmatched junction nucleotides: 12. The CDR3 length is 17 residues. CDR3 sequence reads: CASSQEGVSTGADTQYF. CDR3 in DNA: TGCGCCAGCAGCCAAGAAGGGGTCTCTACAGGGGCGGATACGCAGTATTTT.

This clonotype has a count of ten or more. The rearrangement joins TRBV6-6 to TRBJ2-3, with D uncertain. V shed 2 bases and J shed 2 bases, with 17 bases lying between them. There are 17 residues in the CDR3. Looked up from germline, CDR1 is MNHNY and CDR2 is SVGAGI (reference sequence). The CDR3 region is CASSYPRDVYYTDTQYF. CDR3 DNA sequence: TGTGCCAGCAGTTACCCGCGAGATGTCTACTACACAGATACGCAGTATTTT.

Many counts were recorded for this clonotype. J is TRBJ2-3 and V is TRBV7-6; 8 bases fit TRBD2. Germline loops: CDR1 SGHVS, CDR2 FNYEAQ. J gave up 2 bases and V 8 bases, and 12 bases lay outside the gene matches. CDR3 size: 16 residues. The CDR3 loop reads CASSFTGAGATDTQYF. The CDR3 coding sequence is TGTGCCAGCTCGTTTACTGGAGCGGGGGCCACAGATACGCAGTATTTT.

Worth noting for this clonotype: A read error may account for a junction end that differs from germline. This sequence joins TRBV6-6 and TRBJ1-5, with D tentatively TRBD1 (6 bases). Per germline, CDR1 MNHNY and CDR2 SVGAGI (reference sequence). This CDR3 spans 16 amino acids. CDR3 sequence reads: CASGYTQYRANQPQHF. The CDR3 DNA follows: TGTGCCAGCGGTTACACCCAGTACAGGGCCAATCAGCCCCAGCATTTT.

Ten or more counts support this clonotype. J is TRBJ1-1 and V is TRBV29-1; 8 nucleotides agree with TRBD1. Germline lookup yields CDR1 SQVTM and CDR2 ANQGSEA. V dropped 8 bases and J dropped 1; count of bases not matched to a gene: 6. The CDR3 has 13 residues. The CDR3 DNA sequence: TGCAGCACCGACAGGGGCCCGAACACTGAAGCTTTCTTT. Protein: CSTDRGPNTEAFF.

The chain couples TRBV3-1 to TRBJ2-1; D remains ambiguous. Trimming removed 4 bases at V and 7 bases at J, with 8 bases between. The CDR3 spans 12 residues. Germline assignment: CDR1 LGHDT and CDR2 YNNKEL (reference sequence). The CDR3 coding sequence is TGTGCCAGCAGCCTATTTTGGAATGAGCAGTTCTTC. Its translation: CASSLFWNEQFF.

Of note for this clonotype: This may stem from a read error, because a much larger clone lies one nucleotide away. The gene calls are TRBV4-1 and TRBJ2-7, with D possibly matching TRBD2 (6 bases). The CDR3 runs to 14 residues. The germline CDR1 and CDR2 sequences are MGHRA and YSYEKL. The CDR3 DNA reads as TGCGCCAGCGGCCAAATAGCGGAGCCCTACGAGCAGTACTTC. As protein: CASGQIAEPYEQYF.

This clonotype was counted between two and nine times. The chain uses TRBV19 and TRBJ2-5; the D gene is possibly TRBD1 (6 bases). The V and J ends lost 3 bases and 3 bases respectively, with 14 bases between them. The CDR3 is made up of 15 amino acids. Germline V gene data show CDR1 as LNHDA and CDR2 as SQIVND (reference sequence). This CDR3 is CASSIIRGGEETQYF. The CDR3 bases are TGTGCCAGTAGTATCATCCGAGGGGGTGAAGAGACCCAGTACTTC. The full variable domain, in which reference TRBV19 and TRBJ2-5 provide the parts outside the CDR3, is DGGITQSPKYLFRKEGQNVTLSCEQNLNHDAMYWYRQDPGQGLRLIYYSQIVNDFQKGDIAEGYSVSREKKESFPLTVTSAQKNPTAFYLCASSIIRGGEETQYFGPGTRLLVL.

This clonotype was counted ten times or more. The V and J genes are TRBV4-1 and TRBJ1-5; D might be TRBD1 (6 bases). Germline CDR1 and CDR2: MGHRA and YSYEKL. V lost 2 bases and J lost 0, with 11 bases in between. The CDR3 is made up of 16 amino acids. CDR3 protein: CASSQNGQFSNQPQHF. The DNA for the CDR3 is TGCGCCAGCAGCCAAAATGGACAGTTTAGCAATCAGCCCCAGCATTTT.

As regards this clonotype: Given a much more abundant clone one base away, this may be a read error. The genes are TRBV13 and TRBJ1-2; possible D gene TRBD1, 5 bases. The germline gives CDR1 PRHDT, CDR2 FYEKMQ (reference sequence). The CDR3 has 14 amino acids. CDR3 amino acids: CASSSETEIYGYIF. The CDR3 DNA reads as TGTGCCAGCAGCTCAGAGACAGAAATCTATGGCTACATCTTC.

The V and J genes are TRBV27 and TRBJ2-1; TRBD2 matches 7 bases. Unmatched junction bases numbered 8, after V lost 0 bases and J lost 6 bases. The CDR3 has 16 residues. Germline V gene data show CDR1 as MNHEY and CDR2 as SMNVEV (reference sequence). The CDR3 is CASSLSASGVVNEQFF. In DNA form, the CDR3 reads TGTGCCAGCAGTTTATCTGCCAGCGGGGTCGTCAATGAGCAGTTCTTC.

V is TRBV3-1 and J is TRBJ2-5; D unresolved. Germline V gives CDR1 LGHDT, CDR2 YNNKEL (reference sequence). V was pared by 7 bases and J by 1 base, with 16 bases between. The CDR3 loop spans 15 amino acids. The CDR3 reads CASTLISDLQETQYF. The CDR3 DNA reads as TGTGCCAGCACGCTAATCTCGGACCTCCAAGAGACCCAGTACTTC.

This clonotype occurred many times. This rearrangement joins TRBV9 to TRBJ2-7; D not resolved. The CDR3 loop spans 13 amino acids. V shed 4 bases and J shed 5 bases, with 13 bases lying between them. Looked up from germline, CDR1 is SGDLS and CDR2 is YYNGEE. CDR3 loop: CASSPRAADEQYF. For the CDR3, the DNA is TGTGCCAGCAGCCCGCGTGCTGCAGACGAGCAGTACTTC.

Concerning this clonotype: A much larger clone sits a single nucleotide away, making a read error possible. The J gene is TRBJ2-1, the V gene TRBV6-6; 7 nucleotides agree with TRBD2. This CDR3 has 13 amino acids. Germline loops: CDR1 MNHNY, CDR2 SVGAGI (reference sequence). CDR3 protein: CASSYVGGNAQFF. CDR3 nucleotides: TGTGCCAGCAGTTACGTGGGAGGGAATGCGCAGTTCTTC.

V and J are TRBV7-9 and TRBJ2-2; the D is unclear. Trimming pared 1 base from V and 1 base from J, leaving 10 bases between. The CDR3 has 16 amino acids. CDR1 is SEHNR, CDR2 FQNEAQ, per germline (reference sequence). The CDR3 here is CASSLVGGKNTGELFF. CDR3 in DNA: TGTGCCAGCAGCTTAGTGGGCGGAAAGAACACCGGGGAGCTGTTTTTT.

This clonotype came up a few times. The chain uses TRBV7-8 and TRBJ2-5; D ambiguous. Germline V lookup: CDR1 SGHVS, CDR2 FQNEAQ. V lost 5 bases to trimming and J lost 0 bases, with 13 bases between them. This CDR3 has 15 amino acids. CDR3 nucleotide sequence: TGTGCCAGCAGCCCCCTTGGGCAGTACCAAGAGACCCAGTACTTC. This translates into CASSPLGQYQETQYF.

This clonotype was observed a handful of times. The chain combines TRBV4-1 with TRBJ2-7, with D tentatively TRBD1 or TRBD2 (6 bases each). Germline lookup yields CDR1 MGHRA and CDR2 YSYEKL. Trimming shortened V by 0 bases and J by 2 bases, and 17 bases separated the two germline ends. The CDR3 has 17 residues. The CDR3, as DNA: TGCGCCAGCAGCCAAGATCCTGGGGGGACACTGGCCTACGAGCAGTACTTC. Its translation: CASSQDPGGTLAYEQYF.

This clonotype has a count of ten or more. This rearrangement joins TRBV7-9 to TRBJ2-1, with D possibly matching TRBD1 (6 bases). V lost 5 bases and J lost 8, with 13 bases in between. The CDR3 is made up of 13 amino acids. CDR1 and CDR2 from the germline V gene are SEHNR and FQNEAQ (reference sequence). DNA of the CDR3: TGTGCCAGCAGCCCAAGGGGGTTGGATGAGCAGTTCTTC. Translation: CASSPRGLDEQFF.

Here the CDR3 DNA reads TGTGCCAGTAGTCCTCTGCCGGGGAAGCTGTTTTTT. It translates to CASSPLPGKLFF. The chain couples TRBV19 to TRBJ2-2, with a tentative D call TRBD2 (5 bases). Germline V gene lookup returns CDR1 LNHDA and CDR2 SQIVND (reference sequence). This CDR3 contains 12 residues. V lost 5 bases to trimming and J lost 12 bases, with 13 bases between them.

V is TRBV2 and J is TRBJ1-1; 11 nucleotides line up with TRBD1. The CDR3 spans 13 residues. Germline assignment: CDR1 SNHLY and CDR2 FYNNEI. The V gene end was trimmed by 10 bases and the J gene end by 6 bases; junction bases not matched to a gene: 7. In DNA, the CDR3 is TGTGCCACCCCGGGACAGGGGGACGCTGAAGCTTTCTTT. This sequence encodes CATPGQGDAEAFF.

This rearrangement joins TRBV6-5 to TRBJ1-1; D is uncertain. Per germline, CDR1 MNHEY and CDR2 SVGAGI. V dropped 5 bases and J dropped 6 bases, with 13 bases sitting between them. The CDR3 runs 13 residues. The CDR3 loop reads CASSPPETSEAFF. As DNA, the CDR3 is TGTGCCAGCAGTCCCCCAGAAACCTCTGAAGCTTTCTTT.